This T cell receptor beta chain is from a study of T cells expressing NK-cell markers. The overall study: Sequenced donors, eight in total, included seven who were HCMV-seropositive and one who was seronegative. Whole-study findings and limits: It is unclear if expanded NKG2C-expressing clones target HCMV antigens. Dominance of the CD3+CD56-NKG2C+ fraction by these clonotypes also held in several donors.

This CDR3 has 18 residues. Germline V gives CDR1 SNHLY, CDR2 FYNNEI. Reanalyzing the 5' RACE reads, TCRdb keeps one entry per CDR3 protein, without DNA. The specimen's table records 350,000 to 450,000 distinct CDR3 sequences. To note about this clonotype: Its antigen is currently unknown.

This receptor was obtained from a man aged 18 to 69 in good health. Material: blood T cells: a sorted CD56 or NKG2C T cell subset, CD4+ or CD8+ T cells, or bulk PBMC T cells (not recorded which). The chain recombines TRBV2 with TRBJ2-5; TCRdb picks TRBD2, but there is no DNA to check that call. The CDR3 loop reads CASSVGLGSGGAGETQYF.